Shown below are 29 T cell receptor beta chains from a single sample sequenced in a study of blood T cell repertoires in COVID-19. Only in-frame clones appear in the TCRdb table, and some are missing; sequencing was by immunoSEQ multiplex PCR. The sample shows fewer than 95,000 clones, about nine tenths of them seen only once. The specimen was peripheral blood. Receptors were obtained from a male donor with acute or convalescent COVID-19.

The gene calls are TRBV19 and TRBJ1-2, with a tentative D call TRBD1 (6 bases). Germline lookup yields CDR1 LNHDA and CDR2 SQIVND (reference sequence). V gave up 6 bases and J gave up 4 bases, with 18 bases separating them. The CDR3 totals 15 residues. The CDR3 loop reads CASRTSGQTSYGYTF. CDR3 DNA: TGTGCCAGTAGGACCTCGGGACAAACCAGCTATGGCTACACCTTC.

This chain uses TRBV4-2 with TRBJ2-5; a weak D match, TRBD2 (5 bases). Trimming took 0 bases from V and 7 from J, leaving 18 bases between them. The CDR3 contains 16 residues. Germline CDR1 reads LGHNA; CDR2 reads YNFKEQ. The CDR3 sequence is CASSQDPRGARGTQYF. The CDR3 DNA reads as TGTGCCAGCAGCCAAGATCCTAGAGGTGCCCGGGGGACCCAGTACTTC.

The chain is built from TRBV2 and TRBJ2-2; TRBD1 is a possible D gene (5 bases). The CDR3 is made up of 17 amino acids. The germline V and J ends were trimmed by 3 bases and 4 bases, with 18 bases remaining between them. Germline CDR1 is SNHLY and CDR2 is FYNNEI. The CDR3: CASSDTVGRATTGELFF. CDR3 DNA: TGTGCCAGCAGTGATACTGTAGGCAGGGCGACCACCGGGGAGCTGTTTTTT.

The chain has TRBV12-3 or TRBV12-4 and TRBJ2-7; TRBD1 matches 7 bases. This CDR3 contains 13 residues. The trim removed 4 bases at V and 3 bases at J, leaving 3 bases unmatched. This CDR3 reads CASSWNRGYEQYF. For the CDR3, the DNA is TGTGCCAGCAGTTGGAACAGGGGCTACGAGCAGTACTTC.

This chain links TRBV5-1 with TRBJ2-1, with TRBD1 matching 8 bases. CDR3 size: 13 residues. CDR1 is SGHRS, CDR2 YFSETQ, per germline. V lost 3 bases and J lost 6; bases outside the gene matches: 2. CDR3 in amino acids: CASSSGQGNEQFF. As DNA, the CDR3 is TGCGCCAGCAGCTCAGGACAGGGCAATGAGCAGTTCTTC.

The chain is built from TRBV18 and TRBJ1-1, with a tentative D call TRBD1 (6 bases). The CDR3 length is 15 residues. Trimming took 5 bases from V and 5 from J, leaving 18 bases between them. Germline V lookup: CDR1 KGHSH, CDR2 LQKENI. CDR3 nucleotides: TGTGCCAGCTCATTCACTCCAAATCAGGGGACTGAAGCTTTCTTT. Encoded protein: CASSFTPNQGTEAFF. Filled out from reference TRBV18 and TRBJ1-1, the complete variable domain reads NAGVMQNPRHLVRRRGQEARLRCSPMKGHSHVYWYRQLPEEGLKFMVYLQKENIIDESGMPKERFSAEFPKEGPSILRIQQVVRGDSAAYFCASSFTPNQGTEAFFGQGTRLTVV.

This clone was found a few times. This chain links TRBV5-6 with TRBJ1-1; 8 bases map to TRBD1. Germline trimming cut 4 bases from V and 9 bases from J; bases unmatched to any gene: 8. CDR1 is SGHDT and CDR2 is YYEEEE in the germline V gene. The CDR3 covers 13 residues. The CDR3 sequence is CASSLDRGLKAFF. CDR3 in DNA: TGTGCCAGCAGCCTCGACAGGGGTCTTAAAGCTTTCTTT.

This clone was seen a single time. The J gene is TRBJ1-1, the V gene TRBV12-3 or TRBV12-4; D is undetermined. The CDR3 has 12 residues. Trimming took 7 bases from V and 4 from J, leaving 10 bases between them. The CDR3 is CASTREGTEAFF. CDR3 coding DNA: TGTGCCAGCACACGGGAGGGCACTGAAGCTTTCTTT.

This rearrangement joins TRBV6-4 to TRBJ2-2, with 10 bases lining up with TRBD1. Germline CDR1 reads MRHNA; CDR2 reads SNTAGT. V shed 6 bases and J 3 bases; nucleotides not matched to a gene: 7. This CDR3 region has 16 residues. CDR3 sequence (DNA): TGTGCCAGCAGGCCCGACAGGGGGCGAGACACCGGGGAGCTGTTTTTT. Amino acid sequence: CASRPDRGRDTGELFF.

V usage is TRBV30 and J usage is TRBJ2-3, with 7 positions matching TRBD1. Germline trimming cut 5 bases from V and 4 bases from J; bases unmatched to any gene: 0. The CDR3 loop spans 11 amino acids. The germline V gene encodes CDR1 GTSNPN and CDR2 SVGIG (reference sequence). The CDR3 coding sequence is TGTGCCTGGGGGACAGCAGATACGCAGTATTTT. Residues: CAWGTADTQYF.

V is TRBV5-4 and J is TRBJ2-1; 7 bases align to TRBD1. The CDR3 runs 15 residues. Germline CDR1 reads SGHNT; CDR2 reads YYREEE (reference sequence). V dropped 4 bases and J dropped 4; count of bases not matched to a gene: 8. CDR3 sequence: CASSELQGSYNEQFF. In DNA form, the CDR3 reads TGTGCCAGCAGCGAATTACAGGGGAGTTACAATGAGCAGTTCTTC.

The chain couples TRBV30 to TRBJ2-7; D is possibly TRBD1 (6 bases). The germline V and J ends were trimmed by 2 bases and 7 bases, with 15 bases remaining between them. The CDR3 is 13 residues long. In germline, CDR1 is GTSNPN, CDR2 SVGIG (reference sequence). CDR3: CAWSYDTGREQYF. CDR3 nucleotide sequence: TGTGCCTGGAGTTACGACACAGGGCGGGAGCAGTACTTC.

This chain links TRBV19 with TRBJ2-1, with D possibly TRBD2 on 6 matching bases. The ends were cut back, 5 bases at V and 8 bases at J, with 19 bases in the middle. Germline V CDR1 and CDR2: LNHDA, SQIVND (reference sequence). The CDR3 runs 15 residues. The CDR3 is CASSPRKIPGDEQFF. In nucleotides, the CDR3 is TGTGCCAGTAGTCCCCGTAAGATACCGGGGGATGAGCAGTTCTTC. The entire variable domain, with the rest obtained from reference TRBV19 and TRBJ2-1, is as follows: DGGITQSPKYLFRKEGQNVTLSCEQNLNHDAMYWYRQDPGQGLRLIYYSQIVNDFQKGDIAEGYSVSREKKESFPLTVTSAQKNPTAFYLCASSPRKIPGDEQFFGPGTRLTVL.

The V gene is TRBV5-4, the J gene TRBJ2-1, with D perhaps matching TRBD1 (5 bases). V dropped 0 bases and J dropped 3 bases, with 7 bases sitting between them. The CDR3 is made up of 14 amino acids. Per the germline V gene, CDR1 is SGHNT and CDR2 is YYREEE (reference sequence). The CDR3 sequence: CASSLEGVYNEQFF. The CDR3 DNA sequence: TGTGCCAGCAGCTTGGAAGGGGTCTACAATGAGCAGTTCTTC.

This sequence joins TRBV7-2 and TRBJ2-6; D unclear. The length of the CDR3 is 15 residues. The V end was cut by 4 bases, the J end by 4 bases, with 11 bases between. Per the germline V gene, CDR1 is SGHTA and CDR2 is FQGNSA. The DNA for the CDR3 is TGTGCCAGCAGCTCCACAAGATCCGGGGCCAACGTCCTGACTTTC. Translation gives CASSSTRSGANVLTF.

The CDR3 DNA is TGTGCCAGCAGCTTGCGGGACTCTGGAAACACCATATATTTT. It specifies CASSLRDSGNTIYF. The rearrangement links TRBV7-2 to TRBJ1-3; no reliable D call. The germline V gene encodes CDR1 SGHTA and CDR2 FQGNSA. This CDR3 is built from 14 residues. Trimming removed 3 bases from V and 0 bases from J, with 6 bases in between.

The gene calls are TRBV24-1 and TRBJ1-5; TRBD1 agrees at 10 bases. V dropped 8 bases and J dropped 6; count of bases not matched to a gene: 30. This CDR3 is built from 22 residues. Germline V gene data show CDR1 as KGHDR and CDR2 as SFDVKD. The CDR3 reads CATTYGTGVMSTRTPISQPQHF. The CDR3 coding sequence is TGTGCCACCACCTATGGGACAGGGGTTATGAGCACCCGCACGCCAATTAGTCAGCCCCAGCATTTT.

The CDR3 here is CAWSRRQTLSGYTF. DNA of the CDR3: TGTGCCTGGAGTCGCAGACAGACCCTCAGTGGCTACACCTTC. This chain links TRBV30 with TRBJ1-2, with D possibly being TRBD1 (5 bases). Trimming removed 2 bases from V and 7 bases from J, with 17 bases in between. The length of the CDR3 is 14 residues. Germline V gives CDR1 GTSNPN, CDR2 SVGIG (reference sequence).

CDR3 coding DNA: TGTGCCAGCAGTGAGACACGACGCTATGGCTACACCTTC. Amino acids: CASSETRRYGYTF. The rearrangement uses TRBV12-3 or TRBV12-4 and TRBJ1-2, with D unclear. The V end was cut by 5 bases, the J end by 4 bases, with 11 bases between. The length of the CDR3 is 13 residues.

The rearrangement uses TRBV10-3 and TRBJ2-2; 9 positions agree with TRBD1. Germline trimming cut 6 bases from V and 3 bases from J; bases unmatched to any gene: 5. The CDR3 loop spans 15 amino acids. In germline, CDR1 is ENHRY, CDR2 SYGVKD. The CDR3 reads CAISPGQGYTGELFF. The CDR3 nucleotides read TGTGCCATCAGCCCGGGACAGGGCTACACCGGGGAGCTGTTTTTT.

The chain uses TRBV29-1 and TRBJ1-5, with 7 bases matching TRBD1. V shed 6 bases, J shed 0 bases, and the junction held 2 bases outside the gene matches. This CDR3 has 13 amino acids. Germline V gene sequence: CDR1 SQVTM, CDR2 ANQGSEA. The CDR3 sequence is CSVGDSSNQPQHF. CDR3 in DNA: TGCAGCGTCGGGGACAGTAGCAATCAGCCCCAGCATTTT.

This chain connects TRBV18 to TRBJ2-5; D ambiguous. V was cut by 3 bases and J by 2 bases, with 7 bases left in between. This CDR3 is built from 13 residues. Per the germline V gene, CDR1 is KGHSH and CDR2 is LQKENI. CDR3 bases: TGTGCCAGCTCACCCACAGAGCAAGAGACCCAGTACTTC. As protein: CASSPTEQETQYF.

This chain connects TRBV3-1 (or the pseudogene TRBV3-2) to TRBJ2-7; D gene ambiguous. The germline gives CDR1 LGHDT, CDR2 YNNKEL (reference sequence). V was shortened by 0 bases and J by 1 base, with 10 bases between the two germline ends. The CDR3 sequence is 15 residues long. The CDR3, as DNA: TGTGCCAGCAGCCAAGATTTGGCAGAATCCTACGAGCAGTACTTC. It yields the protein CASSQDLAESYEQYF.

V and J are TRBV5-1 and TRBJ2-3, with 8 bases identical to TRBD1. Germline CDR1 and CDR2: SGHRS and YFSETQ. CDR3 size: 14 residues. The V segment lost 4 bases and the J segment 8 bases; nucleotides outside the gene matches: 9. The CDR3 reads CASSPAQGAGTQYF. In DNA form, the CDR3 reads TGCGCCAGCAGCCCCGCCCAGGGGGCCGGTACGCAGTATTTT.

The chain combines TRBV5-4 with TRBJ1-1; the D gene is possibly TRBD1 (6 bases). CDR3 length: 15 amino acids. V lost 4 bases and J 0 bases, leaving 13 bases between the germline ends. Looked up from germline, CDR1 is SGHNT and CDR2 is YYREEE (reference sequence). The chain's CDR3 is CASSPQTGVNTEAFF. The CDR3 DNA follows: TGTGCCAGCAGCCCACAGACAGGCGTGAACACTGAAGCTTTCTTT.

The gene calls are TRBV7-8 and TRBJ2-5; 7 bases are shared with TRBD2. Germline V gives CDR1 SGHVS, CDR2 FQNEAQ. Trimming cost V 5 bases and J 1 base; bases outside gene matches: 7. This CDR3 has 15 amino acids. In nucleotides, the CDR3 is TGTGCCAGCAGCAGCTCGGGGGGACCCCAAGAGACCCAGTACTTC. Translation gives CASSSSGGPQETQYF.

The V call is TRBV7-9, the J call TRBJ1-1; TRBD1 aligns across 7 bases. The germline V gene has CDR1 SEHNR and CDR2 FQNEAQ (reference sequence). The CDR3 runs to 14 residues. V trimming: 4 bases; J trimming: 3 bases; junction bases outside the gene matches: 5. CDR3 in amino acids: CASSSRDRDTEAFF. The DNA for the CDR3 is TGTGCCAGCAGCTCCAGGGACAGAGACACTGAAGCTTTCTTT. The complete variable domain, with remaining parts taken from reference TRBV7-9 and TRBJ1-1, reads DTGVSQNPRHKITKRGQNVTFRCDPISEHNRLYWYRQTLGQGPEFLTYFQNEAQLEKSRLLSDRFSAERPKGSFSTLEIQRTEQGDSAMYLCASSSRDRDTEAFFGQGTRLTVV.

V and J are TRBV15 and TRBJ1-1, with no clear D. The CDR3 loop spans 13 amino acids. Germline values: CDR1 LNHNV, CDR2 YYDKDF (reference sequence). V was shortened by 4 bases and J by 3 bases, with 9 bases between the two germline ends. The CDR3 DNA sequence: TGTGCCACCAGCACTTGGAGGGACACTGAAGCTTTCTTT. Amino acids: CATSTWRDTEAFF.

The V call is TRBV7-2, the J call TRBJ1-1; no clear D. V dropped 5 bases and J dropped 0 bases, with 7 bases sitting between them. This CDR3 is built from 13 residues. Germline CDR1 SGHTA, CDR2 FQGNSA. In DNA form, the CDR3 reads TGTGCCAGCAGCCCTCAGATGAACACTGAAGCTTTCTTT. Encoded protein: CASSPQMNTEAFF.